This T cell receptor (beta chain) was retrieved from a study of shared clonotypes between healthy human individuals. This CDR3 has 14 amino acids. Germline loops: CDR1 SNHLY, CDR2 FYNNEI. V dropped 5 bases and J dropped 4 bases, with 12 bases sitting between them. With respect to this clone: As yet, its antigen is unknown.

The protocol was immunoSEQ multiplex PCR, while the TCRdb copy is restricted to in-frame clones and leaves out a portion. The table records around 700,000 clones, around 74% of them present only once. Broader study findings: The study drew on few donors, limiting represented genetic and exposure-history diversity.

This sequence originates from a woman aged 30 to 39 in good health. The rearrangement links TRBV2 to TRBJ1-5; a possible D gene is TRBD1 (6 bases). Sequencing was carried out using memory CD4+ T cells sorted from blood. The subset was: CD45RA-negative fraction. For the CDR3, the DNA is TGTGCCAGCAGTCGATTAGGGGGGAATCAGCCCCAGCATTTT. Its protein is CASSRLGGNQPQHF.